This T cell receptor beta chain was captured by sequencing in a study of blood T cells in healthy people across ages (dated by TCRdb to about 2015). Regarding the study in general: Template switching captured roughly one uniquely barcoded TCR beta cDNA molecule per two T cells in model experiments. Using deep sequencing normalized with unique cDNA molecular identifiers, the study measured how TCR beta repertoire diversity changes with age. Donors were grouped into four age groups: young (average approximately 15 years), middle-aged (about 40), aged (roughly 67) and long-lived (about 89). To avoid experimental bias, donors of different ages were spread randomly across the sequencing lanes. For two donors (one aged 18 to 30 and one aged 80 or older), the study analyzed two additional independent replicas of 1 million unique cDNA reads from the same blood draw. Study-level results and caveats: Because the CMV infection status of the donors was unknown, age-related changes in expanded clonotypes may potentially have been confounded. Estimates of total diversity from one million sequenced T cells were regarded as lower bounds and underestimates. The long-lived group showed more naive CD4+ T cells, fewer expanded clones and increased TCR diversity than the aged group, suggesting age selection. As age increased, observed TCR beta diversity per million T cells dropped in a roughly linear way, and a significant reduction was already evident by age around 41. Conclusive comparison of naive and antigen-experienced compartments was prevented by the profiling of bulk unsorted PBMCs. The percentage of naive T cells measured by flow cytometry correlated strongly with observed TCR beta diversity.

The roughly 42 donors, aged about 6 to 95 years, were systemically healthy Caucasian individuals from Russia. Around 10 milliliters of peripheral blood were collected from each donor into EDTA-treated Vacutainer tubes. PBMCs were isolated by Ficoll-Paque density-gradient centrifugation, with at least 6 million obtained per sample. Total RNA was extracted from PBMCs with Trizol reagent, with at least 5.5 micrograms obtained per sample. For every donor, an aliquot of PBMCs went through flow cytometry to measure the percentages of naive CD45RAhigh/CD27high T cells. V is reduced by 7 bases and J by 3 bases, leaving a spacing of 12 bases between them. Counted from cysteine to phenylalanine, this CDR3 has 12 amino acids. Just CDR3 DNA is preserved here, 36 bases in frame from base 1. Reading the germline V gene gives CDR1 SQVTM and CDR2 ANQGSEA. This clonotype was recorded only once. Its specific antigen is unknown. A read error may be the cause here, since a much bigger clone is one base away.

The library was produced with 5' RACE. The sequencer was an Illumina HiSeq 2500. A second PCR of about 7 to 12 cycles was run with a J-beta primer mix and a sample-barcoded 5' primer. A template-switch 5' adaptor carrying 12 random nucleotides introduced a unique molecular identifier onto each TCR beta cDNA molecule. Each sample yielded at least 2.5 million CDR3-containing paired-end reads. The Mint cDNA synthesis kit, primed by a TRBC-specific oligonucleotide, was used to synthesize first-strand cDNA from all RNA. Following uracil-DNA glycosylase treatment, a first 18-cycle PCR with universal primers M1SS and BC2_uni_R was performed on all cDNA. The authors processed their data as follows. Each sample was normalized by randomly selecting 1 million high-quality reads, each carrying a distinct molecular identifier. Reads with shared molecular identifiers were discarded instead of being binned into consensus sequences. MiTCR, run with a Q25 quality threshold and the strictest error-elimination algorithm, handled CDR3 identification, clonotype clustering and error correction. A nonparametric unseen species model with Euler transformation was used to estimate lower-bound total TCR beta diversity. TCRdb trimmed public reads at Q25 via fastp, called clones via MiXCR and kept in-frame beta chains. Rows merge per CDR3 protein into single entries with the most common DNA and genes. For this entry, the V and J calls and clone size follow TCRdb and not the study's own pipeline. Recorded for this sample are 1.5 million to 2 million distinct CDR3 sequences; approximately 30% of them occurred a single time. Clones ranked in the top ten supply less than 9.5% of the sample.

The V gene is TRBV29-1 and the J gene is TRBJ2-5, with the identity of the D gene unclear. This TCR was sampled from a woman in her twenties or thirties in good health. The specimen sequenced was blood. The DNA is TGCAGCGGTGCTCGGCTAGAAGAGACCCAGTACTTC. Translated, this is CSGARLEETQYF.